These 7 T cell receptor beta chains were all obtained from the same sample, sequenced in a study of beta chain features in type 1 diabetes. Study-level results: TCRB CDR3 length was moderately but significantly reduced in all four CD4+ subsets of Type 1 diabetes patients.

The whole isolated RNA underwent reverse transcription, so sequencing captured expressed TCRB transcripts. Clones were read by immunoSEQ multiplex PCR, and TCRdb kept only the in-frame ones, dropping some. The sample shows tens of thousands of clones, about 65% of them seen only once. These receptors lack a known antigen. Sequencing was performed on Tregs from blood. The receptors originated from a woman aged 30 to 39 with type 1 diabetes.

The genes are TRBV23-1 and TRBJ2-7; TRBD1 aligns across 7 bases. TRBV23-1 is an ORF for which the function is uncertain. Unmatched junction bases numbered 9, after V lost 3 bases and J lost 4 bases. This CDR3 comprises 15 residues. The DNA for the CDR3 is TGCGCCAGCAGTCATTTGACAGGGAAGGTATACGAGCAGTACTTC. Translated: CASSHLTGKVYEQYF.

This sequence joins TRBV5-1 and TRBJ2-1, with D possibly TRBD2 on 5 matching bases. Germline V gene data show CDR1 as SGHRS and CDR2 as YFSETQ. V was cut by 4 bases and J by 1 base, with 9 bases left in between. The CDR3 loop spans 14 amino acids. The CDR3 DNA reads TGCGCCAGCAGCGGGAGCAGGTCCTACAATGAGCAGTTCTTC. Amino acid sequence: CASSGSRSYNEQFF.

A few counts support this clone. DNA of the CDR3: TGTGCCAGCAGCTTAGGAGCCTCTGGGGCCAACGTCCTGACTTTC. Translating it yields CASSLGASGANVLTF. The V call is TRBV7-2, the J call TRBJ2-6; D not resolved. The CDR3 is made up of 15 amino acids. Deletions cut 1 base from V and 0 bases from J, with 4 bases between. CDR1 and CDR2 (germline): SGHTA, FQGNSA.

The rearrangement joins TRBV5-5 to TRBJ2-3, with TRBD2 identical over 8 bases. The V and J ends lost 3 bases and 0 bases, in that order; junction bases with no gene match: 6. Germline-derived CDR1 and CDR2 are SGHKS and YYEKEE (reference sequence). The CDR3 totals 16 residues. The CDR3 nucleotides are TGTGCCAGCAGCTGGGGTAGCGGGACTAGCACAGATACGCAGTATTTT. Protein: CASSWGSGTSTDTQYF.

The rearrangement uses TRBV28 and TRBJ2-5; 12 nucleotides align to TRBD1. The DNA end lines up better with TRBJ2-7; the J call may be wrong. Looked up from germline, CDR1 is MDHEN and CDR2 is SYDVKM. This CDR3 spans 17 amino acids. The CDR3 is CASSPGTGGYSSYEQYF. CDR3 coding DNA: TGTGCCAGCAGTCCCGGGACAGGGGGCTACAGCTCCTACGAGCAGTACTTC.

The gene calls are TRBV5-1 and TRBJ2-2, with 9 positions matching TRBD1. The V gene end was trimmed by 5 bases and the J gene end by 5 bases; junction bases not matched to a gene: 7. This CDR3 region has 15 residues. Germline CDR1 and CDR2: SGHRS and YFSETQ. The CDR3 is CASSLQGAMTGELFF. The CDR3 DNA reads as TGCGCCAGCAGTCTACAGGGGGCGATGACCGGGGAGCTGTTTTTT.

This clone was found once. The V and J genes are TRBV27 and TRBJ2-7; 7 nucleotides match TRBD1. CDR3 size: 15 residues. The J segment lost 5 bases and the V segment lost 4 bases, leaving 11 bases of the junction unmatched. The germline V gene has CDR1 MNHEY and CDR2 SMNVEV (reference sequence). The CDR3 bases are TGTGCCAGCAGTTGGCCCGGGACAGAGGTGGACGAGCAGTACTTC. Its protein product is CASSWPGTEVDEQYF.